What follows is one T cell receptor beta chain and its context. Its recognized antigen is unknown. There are no base qualities to consult, and no much larger clone falls within one base. The CDR3 regions of human TCRbeta chains were analyzed by immunosequencing. The paper's processing steps were these. Repertoire TCRs were checked for matches against a reference library of SARS-CoV-2-specific TCRs that had been generated using the MIRA antigen-specificity platform. Breadth was defined as the fraction of unique TCRs that were SARS-CoV-2-associated. Depth was defined as the fraction of total T cells that were SARS-CoV-2-associated. Using the MIRA data, each spike-specific TCR was assigned both to the spike region to which the TCR was reactive and to a CD4 or CD8 class. Log10-transformed breadth and depth values were compared by one-way ANOVA with Sidak's multiple comparisons tests. TCRdb obtained this table from immuneACCESS and retained in-frame rearrangements with V and J assigned. These tables miss some clones; where compared with another copy, unresolved V genes account for less than half of the shortfall, and the remainder is unexplained. The D gene and trimming were derived from the DNA, and the V and J assignments and clone size from that table. The sample table holds around 160,000 clones, of which more than 70% were seen once. The top ten clonotypes cover more than 13% of the sample.

The data belong to a study of T cell responses to AZD1222 COVID-19 vaccine (dated by TCRdb to 2020 to 2022). Study-wide context: AZD1222 recipients given second doses at about 4 weeks or at about 12 weeks were pooled, since spike-specific TCR depth and breadth were not found to differ between the two schedules. TCR sequencing covered about 230 trial participants: 200 to 220 given two doses of AZD1222 and approximately 26 given two doses of MenACWY control vaccine. Trial participants were enrolled by age into 18-55, 56-69 and 70-plus year subgroups, with around 150, 28 and 57 TCR-sequenced participants respectively. General findings and caveats noted by the study authors: No day 14 peak-response samples were available, so repertoires were characterized only after the peak T cell response. Participants were mostly white British, with more females than males. The authors suggested clonal diversity may have been underestimated. Reportedly, close to half of the unique spike-specific TCRs recognized epitopes lying outside the regions that are mutated in the B.1.351 and B.1.1.7 variants. The whole spike protein was spanned by vaccine-associated CD4 TCRs, and dominant responses were seen in regions 160-218 and 743-854. After two AZD1222 doses, spike-specific TCR breadth and depth were significantly higher than at day 0 and than in MenACWY recipients. Conclusions about previously exposed vaccinees are limited, since just five or six AZD1222 recipients were seropositive for SARS-CoV-2 at baseline. In the small 56-69-year group, the increase in depth fell short of significance, most likely because of low power.

The label giving this sample's time point can be read as: baseline before first vaccination. Vaccinee samples were obtained from the UK trials COV001 and COV002, which included a single-blind randomized controlled phase 2/3 trial of AZD1222 (ChAdOx1 nCoV-19) in healthy adults. For TCRbeta chain sequencing, PBMC samples from trial participants were taken at day 0 and at day 28 after the second dose. The sample was peripheral blood, taken on day 0 of AZD1222 vaccination. The source is an adult in good health.

The CDR3 protein is CASSHGGGPNEKLFF. Here is the DNA: TGTGCCAGCAGCCACGGAGGGGGTCCTAATGAAAAACTGTTTTTT. Recombination joined TRBV6-5 with TRBJ1-4; a weak D assignment points to TRBD1 (6 bases agree). The CDR3 holds 15 amino acids from the cysteine to the phenylalanine. The CDR3 DNA has 45 bases and is translated from base 1. The germline ends are 14 bases apart after V is trimmed by 6 bases and J by 3 bases. The germline V gene provides CDR1 MNHEY and CDR2 SVGAGI.